A single sample is the source of the 19 T cell receptor beta chains below, sequenced in a study of blood T cell repertoires in COVID-19. Only in-frame clones appear in the TCRdb table, and some are missing; sequencing was by immunoSEQ multiplex PCR. The sample carries fewer than 500,000 clones, 70% to 90% recorded once. Sequenced sample: PBMCs or T cells enriched from blood (not recorded which). The receptors come from a woman aged 25 to 39 with acute COVID-19.

This clone appeared a few times. The chain couples TRBV12-3 or TRBV12-4 to TRBJ1-1; maybe TRBD1 (5 bases). The CDR3 consists of 13 residues. Trimming removed 6 bases from V and 3 bases from J, with 11 bases in between. Written as DNA, the CDR3 is TGTGCCAGCAGGGATATCAGGGACACTGAAGCTTTCTTT. As protein: CASRDIRDTEAFF.

This rearrangement joins TRBV10-3 to TRBJ1-1; 9 positions agree with TRBD1. The CDR3 has 15 residues. Germline assignment: CDR1 ENHRY and CDR2 SYGVKD. The V segment lost 2 bases and the J segment 6 bases; nucleotides outside the gene matches: 7. DNA of the CDR3: TGTGCCATCAGTGAGAGAGACAGGGGGACAGCTGAAGCTTTCTTT. Protein: CAISERDRGTAEAFF.

This clone was counted once. V usage is TRBV18 and J usage is TRBJ2-7, with D unclear. V was trimmed by 2 bases and J by 0 bases, leaving 14 bases between them. Germline CDR1 KGHSH, CDR2 LQKENI. The CDR3 sequence is 16 residues long. The CDR3 DNA reads TGTGCCAGCTCACCAATTCGGTCATCGAGCTCCTACGAGCAGTACTTC. This sequence encodes CASSPIRSSSSYEQYF.

The V and J genes are TRBV15 and TRBJ2-1; 7 bases align to TRBD1. CDR1 is LNHNV and CDR2 is YYDKDF in the germline V gene (reference sequence). The CDR3 loop spans 20 amino acids. V lost 5 bases, J lost 0 bases, and 19 bases stayed unmatched. The CDR3 region is CATSRTVGTDFRNSYNEQFF. The CDR3 region has the DNA TGTGCCACCAGCCGGACTGTTGGGACAGACTTTAGAAACTCCTACAATGAGCAGTTCTTC.

The rearrangement joins TRBV7-3 to TRBJ2-2, with 9 bases fitting TRBD1. CDR1 is SGHTA, CDR2 FQGTGA, per germline. This CDR3 region has 15 residues. The ends lost 2 bases at V and 5 bases at J; junction bases unmatched: 3. The CDR3, as DNA: TGTGCCAGCAGCTTAGGACAGGGGTGGACCGGGGAGCTGTTTTTT. It is translated as CASSLGQGWTGELFF. Full variable domain (missing parts from reference TRBV7-3 and TRBJ2-2): GAGVSQTPSNKVTEKGKYVELRCDPISGHTALYWYRQSLGQGPEFLIYFQGTGAADDSGLPNDRFFAVRPEGSVSTLKIQRTERGDSAVYLCASSLGQGWTGELFFGEGSRLTVL.

V is TRBV3-1 (or the pseudogene TRBV3-2) and J is TRBJ2-5; a possible D gene is TRBD2 (7 bases). This CDR3 is built from 15 residues. CDR1 is LGHDT and CDR2 is YNNKEL in the germline V gene (reference sequence). V was shortened by 1 base and J by 3 bases, with 12 bases between the two germline ends. The CDR3 DNA sequence: TGTGCCAGCAGCCAAGCGGGGGGCGGGGAAGAGACCCAGTACTTC. This codes for CASSQAGGGEETQYF.

This clone occurred once. This chain joins TRBV3-1 (or the pseudogene TRBV3-2) and TRBJ2-3; 12 bases agree with TRBD2. Trimming took 1 base from V and 4 from J; bases not matched to a gene: 3. The CDR3 consists of 16 residues. Looked up from germline, CDR1 is LGHDT and CDR2 is YNNKEL (reference sequence). The CDR3 DNA follows: TGTGCCAGCAGCCAAGGGGCTAGCGGGGGGGCAGATACGCAGTATTTT. Amino acids: CASSQGASGGADTQYF.

The chain links TRBV18 to TRBJ1-2; no firm D call. The CDR3 is 14 residues long. V was cut by 0 bases and J by 6 bases, with 11 bases left in between. CDR1 and CDR2 (germline): KGHSH, LQKENI. The CDR3 region has the DNA TGTGCCAGCTCACCACCGGGAGGGAATCATGGCTACACCTTC. It specifies CASSPPGGNHGYTF.

This clone was seen a few times. The chain carries TRBV7-9 and TRBJ1-2; TRBD1 might be the D (6 bases). V was pared by 5 bases and J by 4 bases, with 17 bases between. CDR3 length: 15 amino acids. Germline lookup yields CDR1 SEHNR and CDR2 FQNEAQ (reference sequence). As DNA, the CDR3 is TGTGCCAGCAGCCTCACAGGGATTATGGGCTATGGCTACACCTTC. Protein sequence: CASSLTGIMGYGYTF.

The rearrangement joins TRBV6-1 to TRBJ2-7; D is perhaps TRBD1 (5 bases). Germline V lookup: CDR1 MNHNS, CDR2 SASEGT. V dropped 2 bases and J dropped 7 bases, with 15 bases sitting between them. This CDR3 comprises 14 residues. The CDR3 reads CASSEFAGSGEQYF. CDR3 DNA: TGTGCCAGCAGTGAATTCGCAGGGTCAGGGGAGCAGTACTTC.

This chain uses TRBV4-1 with TRBJ2-7; maybe TRBD1 (6 bases). Germline CDR1 is MGHRA and CDR2 is YSYEKL. Trimming removed 0 bases at V and 7 bases at J, with 13 bases between. The CDR3 is made up of 14 amino acids. The CDR3 region has the DNA TGCGCCAGCAGCCAAGATCAGCGAACAGGGGAGCAGTACTTC. Encoded protein: CASSQDQRTGEQYF.

The chain links TRBV30 to TRBJ1-1, with D unclear. CDR1 GTSNPN and CDR2 SVGIG come from the germline V gene (reference sequence). V lost 5 bases to trimming and J lost 1 base, with 14 bases between them. The CDR3 has 14 amino acids. The CDR3 bases are TGTGCCTGGTCATCTCGGGTTAGGAACACTGAAGCTTTCTTT. Translation: CAWSSRVRNTEAFF.

The CDR3 DNA sequence: TGTGCCACTGGCCTCGCCGGGGAGCTGTTTTTT. Protein product: CATGLAGELFF. The gene calls are TRBV19 and TRBJ2-2, with D hard to call. V was trimmed by 10 bases and J by 6 bases, leaving 9 bases between them. The V gene's germline CDR1 is LNHDA and CDR2 SQIVND (reference sequence). The CDR3 has 11 residues.

This chain joins TRBV6-2 or TRBV6-3 and TRBJ2-2, with 14 bases fitting TRBD2. CDR3 length: 16 amino acids. The germline CDR1 and CDR2 sequences are MNHEY and SVGEGT. The V and J ends lost 2 bases and 6 bases, in that order; junction bases with no gene match: 2. CDR3 DNA sequence: TGTGCCAGCAGTTACGGACTAGCGGGGGGACCCGGGGAGCTGTTTTTT. Encoded protein: CASSYGLAGGPGELFF.

The V and J genes are TRBV5-1 and TRBJ1-6; 8 nucleotides agree with TRBD1. The trim removed 4 bases at V and 5 bases at J, leaving 2 bases unmatched. Germline V gene lookup returns CDR1 SGHRS and CDR2 YFSETQ. The CDR3 is made up of 14 amino acids. The CDR3 is CASSQGADNSPLHF. The CDR3 nucleotides read TGCGCCAGCAGCCAGGGGGCGGATAATTCACCCCTCCACTTT.

The V and J genes are TRBV24-1 and TRBJ2-3, with 12 bases fitting TRBD1. Germline CDR1 reads KGHDR; CDR2 reads SFDVKD. The CDR3 contains 17 residues. The ends lost 5 bases at V and 4 bases at J; junction bases unmatched: 9. CDR3: CATSGQPGQGAPDTQYF. CDR3 DNA sequence: TGTGCCACCAGTGGGCAGCCGGGACAGGGGGCCCCAGATACGCAGTATTTT.

This chain uses TRBV6-5 with TRBJ1-1; D unclear. V lost 0 bases to trimming and J lost 5 bases, with 16 bases between them. The CDR3 extends over 16 amino acids. Germline assignment: CDR1 MNHEY and CDR2 SVGAGI. CDR3 DNA: TGTGCCAGCAGTTACTCGAGTTTTCTACCGAATACTGAAGCTTTCTTT. Translation: CASSYSSFLPNTEAFF.

The chain is built from TRBV6-1 and TRBJ1-6; D might be TRBD1 (5 bases). Germline V gene sequence: CDR1 MNHNS, CDR2 SASEGT. The CDR3 runs 15 residues. Trimming stripped 3 bases from V and 7 bases from J, with 13 bases between. The CDR3, as DNA: TGTGCCAGCAGTGACTTGGAGGGGTGGAATTCACCCCTCCACTTT. It encodes CASSDLEGWNSPLHF.

The chain joins TRBV6-5 to TRBJ1-2; 8 nucleotides align to TRBD1. CDR3 length equals 13 residues. Looked up from germline, CDR1 is MNHEY and CDR2 is SVGAGI. The V gene end was trimmed by 8 bases and the J gene end by 5 bases; junction bases not matched to a gene: 7. CDR3 in amino acids: CASGHRTGYGYTF. CDR3 in DNA: TGTGCCAGCGGCCACCGGACAGGGTATGGCTACACCTTC.